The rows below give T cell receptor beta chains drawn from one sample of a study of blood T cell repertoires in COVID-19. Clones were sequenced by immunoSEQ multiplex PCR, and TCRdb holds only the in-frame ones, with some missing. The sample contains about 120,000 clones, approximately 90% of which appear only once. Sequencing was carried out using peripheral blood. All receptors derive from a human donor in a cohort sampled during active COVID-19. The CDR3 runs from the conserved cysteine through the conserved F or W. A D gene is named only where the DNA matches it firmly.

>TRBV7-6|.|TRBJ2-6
CASSLVIYSPGANVLTF
TGTGCCAGCAGCTTAGTGATTTACAGCCCGGGGGCCAACGTCCTGACTTTC
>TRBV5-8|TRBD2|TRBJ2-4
CASTLAGSKNIQYF
TGTGCCAGCACACTAGCGGGAAGCAAAAACATTCAGTACTTC
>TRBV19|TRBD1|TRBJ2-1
CASSISGTGHSISYNEQFF
TGTGCCAGTAGTATTTCCGGGACAGGGCACTCCATTTCCTACAATGAGCAGTTCTTC
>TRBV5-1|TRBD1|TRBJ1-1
CASSWRDSTEAFF
TGCGCCAGCAGCTGGAGGGACAGCACTGAAGCTTTCTTT
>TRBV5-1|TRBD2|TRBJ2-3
CASSLAGTSGTDTQYF
TGCGCCAGCAGCTTGGCCGGGACTAGCGGCACAGATACGCAGTATTTT
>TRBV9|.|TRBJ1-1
CASSVDKGSRAGAFF
TGTGCCAGCAGCGTGGACAAGGGGTCTCGAGCAGGAGCTTTCTTT
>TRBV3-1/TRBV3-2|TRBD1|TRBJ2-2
CASSQGQGATGELFF
TGTGCCAGCAGCCAAGGCCAGGGGGCGACCGGGGAGCTGTTTTTT
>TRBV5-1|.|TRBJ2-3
CASSSGSITDTQYF
TGCGCCAGCAGCTCTGGCTCCATAACAGATACGCAGTATTTT
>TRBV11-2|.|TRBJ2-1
CASSQPTSRSYNEQFF
TGTGCCAGCAGCCAACCAACTAGCCGCTCCTACAATGAGCAGTTCTTC
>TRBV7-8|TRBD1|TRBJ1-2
CASSPRTGGSLYGYTF
TGTGCCAGCAGCCCACGGACAGGCGGATCCTTGTATGGCTACACCTTC
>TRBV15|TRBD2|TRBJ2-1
CATAGGGTYNEQFF
TGTGCCACCGCGGGGGGGGGAACTTACAATGAGCAGTTCTTC
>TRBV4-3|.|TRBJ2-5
CASSQERWETQYF
TGCGCCAGCAGCCAAGAACGGTGGGAGACCCAGTACTTC
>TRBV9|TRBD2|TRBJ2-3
CASSVGDSGGPSTDTQYF
TGTGCCAGCAGCGTAGGGGATAGCGGGGGGCCAAGCACAGATACGCAGTATTTT
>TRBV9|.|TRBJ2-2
CASSLRTGRDTGELFF
TGTGCCAGCAGCCTGCGGACTGGGCGGGACACCGGGGAGCTGTTTTTT